This T cell receptor (beta chain) was sequenced for a study of graft-versus-host responses after intestinal transplantation. Study context: Multivisceral, liver-intestinal, or isolated intestinal grafts went to recipients. Each recipient received anti-thymocyte globulin induction, then tacrolimus and steroids for 3 to 4 years.

General study points: Circulating GvH clones peaking coincided with falling HvG clones soon after transplant. Among recipient marrow samples, GvH clones were found; some appeared first in ileum or blood.

Graft-derived tissue was subjected to processing to liberate intraepithelial and lamina propria lymphocytes. Points on this clone: The antigen is unknown.

Profiled with immunoSEQ multiplex PCR; TCRdb holds only in-frame clones, not every one. The sample has about 21,000 clones, around 72% seen once. The CDR3 totals 13 residues. V was trimmed by 4 bases and J by 5 bases, leaving 11 bases between them. The germline V gene encodes CDR1 SGHDT and CDR2 YYEEEE. This sequence was found in a human patient who received an intestinal transplant, so some T cells may come from the graft donor. This chain links TRBV5-6 with TRBJ2-3; D perhaps matches TRBD1 (5 bases). This specimen consisted of ileum tissue, obtained around 20 days after intestinal transplant. The CDR3 sequence is CASSLRGGDTQYF. CDR3 nucleotides: TGTGCCAGCAGCCTAAGGGGCGGAGATACGCAGTATTTT.